These 10 T cell receptor beta chains came from one sample sequenced in a study of blood T cell repertoires in COVID-19. TCRdb's copy holds only in-frame clones and misses some; the assay was immunoSEQ multiplex PCR. This table holds about 190,000 clones, around 80% found once. The sequencing sample was made of PBMCs or T cells enriched from blood (not recorded which). The receptors were gathered from a woman aged 45-59 years with acute COVID-19.

The J gene is TRBJ1-2, the V gene TRBV28, with D possibly matching TRBD1 (5 bases). The CDR3 is 14 amino acids. Trimming left V 1 base short and J 8 bases short, with 14 bases between. Germline V gene sequence: CDR1 MDHEN, CDR2 SYDVKM. For the CDR3, the DNA is TGTGCCAGCAGTTTATTCAGGGTTTCGTACGGCTACACCTTC. It specifies CASSLFRVSYGYTF.

The chain couples TRBV21-1 to TRBJ1-2. TRBV21-1 is marked as a pseudogene. This CDR3 has 14 amino acids. CDR3 DNA sequence: TGTGCCAGCAGCAAAAATACTGAATCCTATGGCTACACCTTC. As protein: CASSKNTESYGYTF.

This chain links TRBV14 with TRBJ2-3, with 7 positions matching TRBD2. In germline, CDR1 is SGHDN, CDR2 FVKESK. The CDR3 totals 17 residues. After removal of 0 bases from V and 4 bases from J, the junction contained 10 bases not matched to a gene. CDR3 region: CASSQDWGRVRADTQYF. Here the CDR3 DNA reads TGTGCCAGCAGCCAAGATTGGGGGAGGGTGCGGGCAGATACGCAGTATTTT.

J is TRBJ2-3 and V is TRBV3-1 (or the pseudogene TRBV3-2); TRBD2 agrees at 10 bases. The germline V gene encodes CDR1 LGHDT and CDR2 YNNKEL (reference sequence). The ends lost 4 bases at V and 2 bases at J; junction bases unmatched: 9. The CDR3 is 17 amino acids. The CDR3 loop reads CASSPKAGGMFTDTQYF. CDR3 DNA sequence: TGTGCCAGCAGCCCGAAAGCGGGGGGGATGTTCACAGATACGCAGTATTTT.

This chain connects TRBV7-9 to TRBJ1-1; D not resolved. Germline V lookup: CDR1 SEHNR, CDR2 FQNEAQ (reference sequence). Trimming removed 4 bases from V and 6 bases from J, with 6 bases in between. The CDR3 extends over 11 amino acids. The CDR3 loop reads CASSSSAEAFF. The CDR3 nucleotides are TGTGCCAGCAGCTCCTCCGCTGAAGCTTTCTTT.

The genes are TRBV7-9 and TRBJ1-4; TRBD1 matches at 7 bases. Per the germline V gene, CDR1 is SEHNR and CDR2 is FQNEAQ (reference sequence). CDR3 length: 16 residues. The ends lost 5 bases at V and 0 bases at J; junction bases unmatched: 6. The CDR3 nucleotides are TGTGCCAGCAGCCCCCGGACAGGTCCAACTAATGAAAAACTGTTTTTT. Amino acid sequence: CASSPRTGPTNEKLFF.

There are a few counts of this clone. The sample has other DNA sequences that encode this CDR3 too. The chain uses TRBV4-3 and TRBJ1-2; 7 bases fit TRBD1. The germline CDR1 and CDR2 sequences are LGHNA and YSLEER. CDR3 size: 15 residues. J was trimmed by 2 bases and V by 1 base; bases with no gene match: 4. CDR3 residues: CASSQVQTGNYGYTF. The CDR3 nucleotides are TGCGCCAGCAGCCAAGTTCAGACAGGGAACTATGGCTACACCTTC.

This chain connects TRBV4-1 to TRBJ2-3, with 10 positions matching TRBD1. J gave up 5 bases and V 6 bases, and 5 bases lay outside the gene matches. The length of the CDR3 is 14 residues. Germline-derived CDR1 and CDR2 are MGHRA and YSYEKL. This CDR3 is CASRRDRGEDTQYF. CDR3 nucleotide sequence: TGCGCCAGCAGGAGGGACAGGGGAGAAGATACGCAGTATTTT.

The chain combines TRBV5-6 with TRBJ1-2, with TRBD1 identical over 7 bases. Germline CDR1 is SGHDT and CDR2 is YYEEEE. This CDR3 is built from 13 residues. V lost 8 bases and J lost 3; bases outside the gene matches: 7. CDR3 sequence reads: CASRDRADYGYTF. CDR3 bases: TGTGCCAGTCGTGACAGGGCCGACTATGGCTACACCTTC.

In this sample, this clone turned up a few times. The chain employs TRBV4-2 and TRBJ1-3; TRBD1 agrees at 12 bases. Losses at the gene ends were 3 bases for V and 8 bases for J; bases not matched to a gene: 2. Per germline, CDR1 LGHNA and CDR2 YNFKEQ. This CDR3 has 14 residues. CDR3 in DNA: TGTGCCAGCAGCCAGGGACAGGGGGCAGACACCATATATTTT. Its translation is CASSQGQGADTIYF.